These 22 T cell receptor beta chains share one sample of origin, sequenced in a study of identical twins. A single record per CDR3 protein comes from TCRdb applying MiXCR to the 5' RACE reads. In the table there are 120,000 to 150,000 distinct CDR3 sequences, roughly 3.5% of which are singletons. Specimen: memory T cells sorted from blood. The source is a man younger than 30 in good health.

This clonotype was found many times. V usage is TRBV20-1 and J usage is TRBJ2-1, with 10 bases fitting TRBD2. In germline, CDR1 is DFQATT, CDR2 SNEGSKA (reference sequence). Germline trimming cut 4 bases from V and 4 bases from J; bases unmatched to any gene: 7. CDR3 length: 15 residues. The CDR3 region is CSAKGLADSYNEQFF. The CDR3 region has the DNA TGCAGTGCTAAAGGACTAGCGGACTCGTACAATGAGCAGTTCTTC.

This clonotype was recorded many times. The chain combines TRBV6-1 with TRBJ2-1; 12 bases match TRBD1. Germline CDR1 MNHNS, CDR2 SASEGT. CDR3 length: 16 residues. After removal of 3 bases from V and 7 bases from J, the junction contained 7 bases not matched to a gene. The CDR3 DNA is TGTGCCAGCAGTGATGGTCGGGACAGGGGGCGAAATGAGCAGTTCTTC. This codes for CASSDGRDRGRNEQFF.

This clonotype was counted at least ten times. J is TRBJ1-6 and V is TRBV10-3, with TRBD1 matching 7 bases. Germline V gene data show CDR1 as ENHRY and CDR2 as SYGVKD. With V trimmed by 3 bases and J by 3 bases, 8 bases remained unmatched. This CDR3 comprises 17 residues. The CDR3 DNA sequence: TGTGCCATCAGTGAAACAGGGGCTCCTTTCTATAATTCACCCCTCCACTTT. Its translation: CAISETGAPFYNSPLHF.

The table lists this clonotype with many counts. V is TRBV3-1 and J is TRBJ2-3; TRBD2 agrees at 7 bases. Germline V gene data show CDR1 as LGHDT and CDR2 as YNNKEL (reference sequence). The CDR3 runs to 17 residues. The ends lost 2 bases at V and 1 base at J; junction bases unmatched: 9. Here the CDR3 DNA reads TGTGCCAGCAGCCAACCGGCGGGGGAGTGGGGCACAGATACGCAGTATTTT. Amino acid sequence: CASSQPAGEWGTDTQYF.

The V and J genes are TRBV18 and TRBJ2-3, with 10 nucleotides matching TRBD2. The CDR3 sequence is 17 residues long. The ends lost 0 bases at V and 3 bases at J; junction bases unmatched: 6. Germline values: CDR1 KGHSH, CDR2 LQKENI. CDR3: CASSPPTIAGGTDTQYF. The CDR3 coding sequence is TGTGCCAGCTCACCACCGACCATAGCGGGAGGTACAGATACGCAGTATTTT.

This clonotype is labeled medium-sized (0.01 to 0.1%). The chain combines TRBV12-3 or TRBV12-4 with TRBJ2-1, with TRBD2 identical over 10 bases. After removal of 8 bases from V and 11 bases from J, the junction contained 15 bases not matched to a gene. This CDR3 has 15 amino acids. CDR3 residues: CASRGGTSAQPKQFF. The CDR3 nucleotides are TGTGCCAGCCGAGGGGGGACTAGCGCCCAACCCAAGCAGTTCTTC.

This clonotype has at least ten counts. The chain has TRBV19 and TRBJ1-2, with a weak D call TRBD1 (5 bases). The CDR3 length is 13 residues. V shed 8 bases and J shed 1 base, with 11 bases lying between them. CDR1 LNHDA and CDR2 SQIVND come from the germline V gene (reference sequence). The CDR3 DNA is TGTGCCAGTTCACAGGAATATAACTATGGCTACACCTTC. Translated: CASSQEYNYGYTF.

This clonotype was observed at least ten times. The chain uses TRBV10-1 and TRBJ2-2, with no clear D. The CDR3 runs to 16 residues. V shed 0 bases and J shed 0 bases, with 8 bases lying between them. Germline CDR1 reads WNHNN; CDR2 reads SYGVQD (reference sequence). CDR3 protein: CASSESVGANTGELFF. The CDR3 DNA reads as TGCGCCAGCAGTGAGTCGGTGGGCGCGAACACCGGGGAGCTGTTTTTT.

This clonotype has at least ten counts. This chain's CDR3 is CASSPQSRVTGELFF. CDR3 sequence (DNA): TGTGCCAGCTCACCCCAATCCCGGGTAACCGGGGAGCTGTTTTTT. The chain couples TRBV2 to TRBJ2-2; D is uncertain. Germline lookup yields CDR1 SNHLY and CDR2 FYNNEI. Deletions cut 8 bases from V and 5 bases from J, with 18 bases between. The CDR3 has 15 amino acids.

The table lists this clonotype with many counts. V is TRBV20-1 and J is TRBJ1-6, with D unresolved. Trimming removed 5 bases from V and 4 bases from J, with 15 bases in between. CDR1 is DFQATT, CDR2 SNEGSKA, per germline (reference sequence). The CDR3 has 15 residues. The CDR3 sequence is CSAPFDQQYNSPLHF. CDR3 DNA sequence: TGCAGTGCTCCCTTTGACCAGCAGTATAATTCACCCCTCCACTTT.

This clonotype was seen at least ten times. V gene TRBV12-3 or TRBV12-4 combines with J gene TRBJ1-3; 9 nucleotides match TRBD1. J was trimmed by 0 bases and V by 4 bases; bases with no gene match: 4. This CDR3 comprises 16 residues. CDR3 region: CASSSGTGFSGNTIYF. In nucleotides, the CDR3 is TGTGCCAGCAGTTCCGGGACAGGGTTCTCTGGAAACACCATATATTTT.

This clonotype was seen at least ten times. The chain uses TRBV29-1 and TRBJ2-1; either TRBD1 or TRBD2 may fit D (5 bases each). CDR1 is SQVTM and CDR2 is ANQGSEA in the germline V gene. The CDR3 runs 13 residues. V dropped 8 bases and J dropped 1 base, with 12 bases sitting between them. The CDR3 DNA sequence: TGCAGCTCACAGTGGGGGTCCTACAATGAGCAGTTCTTC. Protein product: CSSQWGSYNEQFF.

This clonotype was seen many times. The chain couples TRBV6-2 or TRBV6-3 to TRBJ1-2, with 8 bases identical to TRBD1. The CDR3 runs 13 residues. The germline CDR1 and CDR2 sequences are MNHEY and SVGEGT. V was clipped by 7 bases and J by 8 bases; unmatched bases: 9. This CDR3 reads CASTPDRARGYTF. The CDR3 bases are TGTGCCAGCACCCCGGACAGGGCGCGAGGCTACACCTTC.

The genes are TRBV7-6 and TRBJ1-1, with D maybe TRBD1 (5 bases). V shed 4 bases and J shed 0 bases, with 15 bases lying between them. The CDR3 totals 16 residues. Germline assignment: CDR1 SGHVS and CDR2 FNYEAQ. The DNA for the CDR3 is TGTGCCAGCAGCTCTGCTAATGGGGCTCTGAACACTGAAGCTTTCTTT. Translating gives CASSSANGALNTEAFF.

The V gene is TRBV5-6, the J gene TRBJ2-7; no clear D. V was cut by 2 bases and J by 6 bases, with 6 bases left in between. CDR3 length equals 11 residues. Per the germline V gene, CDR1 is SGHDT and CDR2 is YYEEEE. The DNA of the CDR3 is TGTGCCAGCAGCTTCTCGGGCGAGCAGTACTTC. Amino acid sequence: CASSFSGEQYF.

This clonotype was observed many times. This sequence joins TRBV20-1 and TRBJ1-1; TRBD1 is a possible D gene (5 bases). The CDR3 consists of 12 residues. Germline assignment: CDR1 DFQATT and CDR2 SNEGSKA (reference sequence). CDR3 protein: CSGDQGRTEAFF. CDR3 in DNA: TGCAGCGGGGATCAGGGTCGGACTGAAGCTTTCTTT.

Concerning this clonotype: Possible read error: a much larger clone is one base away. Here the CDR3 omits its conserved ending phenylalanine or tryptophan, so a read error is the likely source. The CDR3 coding sequence is TGTGCCAGCAGGCCTCAAAGTTCCGTGGGGAACACTGAAGCTTTCTAT. Translation: CASRPQSSVGNTEAFY. The chain has TRBV6-1 and TRBJ1-1; D is unresolved. The germline V gene has CDR1 MNHNS and CDR2 SASEGT. The CDR3 contains 16 residues. V was trimmed by 6 bases and J by 1 base, leaving 18 bases between them.

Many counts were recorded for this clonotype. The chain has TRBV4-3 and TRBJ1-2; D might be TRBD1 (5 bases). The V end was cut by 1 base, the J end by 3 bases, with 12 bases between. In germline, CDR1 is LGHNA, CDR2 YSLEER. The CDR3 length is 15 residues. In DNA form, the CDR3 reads TGCGCCAGCAGCCAAGTAGAACAGGAGTACTATGGCTACACCTTC. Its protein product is CASSQVEQEYYGYTF.

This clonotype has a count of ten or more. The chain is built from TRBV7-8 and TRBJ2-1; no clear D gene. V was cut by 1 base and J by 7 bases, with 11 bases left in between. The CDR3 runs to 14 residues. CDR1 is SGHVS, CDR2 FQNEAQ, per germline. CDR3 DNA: TGTGCCAGCAGCTTAGTAGGTCCATTAAATGAGCAGTTCTTC. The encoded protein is CASSLVGPLNEQFF.

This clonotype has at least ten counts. DNA for the CDR3: TGCAGCGTGGCATCTAGCGGCAATGAGCAGTTCTTC. Its translation: CSVASSGNEQFF. The rearrangement joins TRBV29-1 to TRBJ2-1; 7 bases fit TRBD2. This CDR3 is 12 amino acids long. V was clipped by 6 bases and J by 6 bases; unmatched bases: 5. The germline CDR1 and CDR2 sequences are SQVTM and ANQGSEA.

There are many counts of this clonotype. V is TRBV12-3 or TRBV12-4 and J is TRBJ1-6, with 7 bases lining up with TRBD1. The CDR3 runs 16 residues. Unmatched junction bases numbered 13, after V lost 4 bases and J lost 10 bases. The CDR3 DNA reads TGTGCCAGCAGTTCCTCCCGACAGGGTCGAAGATCACCCCTCCACTTT. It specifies CASSSSRQGRRSPLHF.

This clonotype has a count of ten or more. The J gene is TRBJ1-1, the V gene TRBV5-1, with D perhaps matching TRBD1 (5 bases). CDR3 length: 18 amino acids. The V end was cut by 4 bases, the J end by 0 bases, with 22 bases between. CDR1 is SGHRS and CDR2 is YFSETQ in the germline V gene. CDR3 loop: CASSQGDYRTALNTEAFF. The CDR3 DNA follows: TGCGCCAGCAGCCAAGGAGATTACAGGACGGCTCTGAACACTGAAGCTTTCTTT.